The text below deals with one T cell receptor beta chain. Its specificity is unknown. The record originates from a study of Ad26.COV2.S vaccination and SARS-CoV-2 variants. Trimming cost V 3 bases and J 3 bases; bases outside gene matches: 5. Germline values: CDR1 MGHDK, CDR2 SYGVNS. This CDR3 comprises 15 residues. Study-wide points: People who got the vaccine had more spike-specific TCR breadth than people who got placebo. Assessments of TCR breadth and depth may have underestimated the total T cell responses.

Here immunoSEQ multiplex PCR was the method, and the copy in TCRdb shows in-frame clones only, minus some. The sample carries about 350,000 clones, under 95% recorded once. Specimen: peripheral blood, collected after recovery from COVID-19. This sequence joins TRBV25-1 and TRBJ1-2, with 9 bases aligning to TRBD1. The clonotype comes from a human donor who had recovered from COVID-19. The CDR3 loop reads CASSDGQGLYYGYTF. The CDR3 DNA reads TGTGCCAGCAGTGATGGACAGGGGCTATACTATGGCTACACCTTC.